A single sample is the source of the 5 T cell receptor beta chains below, sequenced in a study of neurological immune-mediated disorders. MiXCR was run by TCRdb on the 5' RACE reads, yielding one entry per CDR3 protein. Among about 46,000 distinct CDR3 sequences, 1.9% were seen once, and the ten largest hold under 2.5%. Source material: PBMCs. These receptors originate from a woman in her thirties or forties with multiple sclerosis.

This clonotype was picked up many times. The chain combines TRBV28 with TRBJ1-1; D might be TRBD1 (6 bases). The V end was cut by 5 bases, the J end by 5 bases, with 15 bases between. The germline CDR1 and CDR2 sequences are MDHEN and SYDVKM. CDR3 length equals 14 residues. Here the CDR3 reads CASSTGQRGTEAFF. DNA of the CDR3: TGTGCCAGCAGTACCGGACAGAGAGGGACTGAAGCTTTCTTT.

This clonotype has a count of ten or more. V and J are TRBV6-2 or TRBV6-3 and TRBJ1-1, with 7 bases identical to TRBD1. The CDR3 has 15 residues. V dropped 6 bases and J dropped 1; count of bases not matched to a gene: 8. Per the germline V gene, CDR1 is MNHEY and CDR2 is SVGEGT. CDR3 amino acids: CASSRTRGANTEAFF. CDR3 DNA: TGTGCCAGCAGCCGGACCAGGGGGGCGAACACTGAAGCTTTCTTT.

In its sample, this clonotype was seen many times. The chain joins TRBV5-1 to TRBJ1-3; possibly TRBD1 for D (6 bases). Germline V gene data show CDR1 as SGHRS and CDR2 as YFSETQ. Trimming took 4 bases from V and 0 from J, leaving 17 bases between them. The CDR3 spans 17 residues. CDR3 bases: TGCGCCAGCAGCCCCTCCGGGGGGCTTTCCTCTGGAAACACCATATATTTT. Its translation: CASSPSGGLSSGNTIYF.

The sample holds many counts of this clonotype. This chain uses TRBV1 with TRBJ2-2. TRBV1 is tagged as a pseudogene. This CDR3 contains 13 residues. DNA of the CDR3: TGCACCAGCAGCCAAGATAGAGGTCCGGAGCTGTTTTTT. Its protein is CTSSQDRGPELFF.

This clonotype was observed a few times. The V call is TRBV21-1, the J call TRBJ2-5; the table's D call of TRBD1 was not tested on the DNA. TRBV21-1 is marked as a pseudogene. The CDR3 is made up of 15 amino acids. CDR3 protein: CASSASGTGGETQYF. CDR3 in DNA: TGTGCCAGCAGCGCCTCGGGGACAGGTGGAGAGACCCAGTACTTC.